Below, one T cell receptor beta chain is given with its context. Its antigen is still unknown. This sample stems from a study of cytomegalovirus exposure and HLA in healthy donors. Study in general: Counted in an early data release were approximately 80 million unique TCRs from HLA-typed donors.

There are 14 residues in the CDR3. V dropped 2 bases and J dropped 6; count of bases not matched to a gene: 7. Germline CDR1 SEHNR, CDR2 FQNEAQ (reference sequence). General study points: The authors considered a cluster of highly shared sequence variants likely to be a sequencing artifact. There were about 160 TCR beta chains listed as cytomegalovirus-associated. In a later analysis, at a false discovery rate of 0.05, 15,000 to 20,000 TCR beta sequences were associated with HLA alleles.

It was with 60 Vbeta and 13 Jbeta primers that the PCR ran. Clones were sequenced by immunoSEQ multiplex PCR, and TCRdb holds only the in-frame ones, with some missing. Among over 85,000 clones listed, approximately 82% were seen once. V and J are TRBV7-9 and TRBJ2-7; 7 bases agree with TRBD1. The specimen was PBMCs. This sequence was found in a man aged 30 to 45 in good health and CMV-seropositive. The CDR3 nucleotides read TGTGCCAGCAGCTTAAGTCGACAGGGCGGCGAGCAGTACTTC. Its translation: CASSLSRQGGEQYF. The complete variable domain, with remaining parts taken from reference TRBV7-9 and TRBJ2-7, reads DTGVSQNPRHKITKRGQNVTFRCDPISEHNRLYWYRQTLGQGPEFLTYFQNEAQLEKSRLLSDRFSAERPKGSFSTLEIQRTEQGDSAMYLCASSLSRQGGEQYFGPGTRLTVT.